The next 32 T cell receptor beta chains were all read from a single sample in a study of T cell repertoires in cytomegalovirus infection. Each CDR3 protein gets one entry after TCRdb re-called the reads with MiXCR. The repertoire has around 450,000 distinct CDR3 sequences, approximately 10% of them found once; the top ten carry roughly a tenth. The sample was PBMCs. The receptors derive from a human donor in good health (CMV status not recorded). Some clones in this sample may be carry-over from other donors' samples.

This clonotype turned up a few times. V is TRBV20-1 and J is TRBJ2-1; a weak D match, TRBD1 (6 bases). Trimming shortened V by 0 bases and J by 2 bases, and 8 bases separated the two germline ends. This CDR3 spans 14 amino acids. Germline V gene lookup returns CDR1 DFQATT and CDR2 SNEGSKA (reference sequence). The chain's CDR3 is CSAREGQPYNEQFF. The CDR3 DNA reads as TGCAGTGCTAGAGAAGGACAGCCCTACAATGAGCAGTTCTTC.

This clonotype was observed at least ten times. This chain connects TRBV10-3 to TRBJ1-5; D is unresolved. Per the germline V gene, CDR1 is ENHRY and CDR2 is SYGVKD. The CDR3 extends over 16 amino acids. Trimming took 0 bases from V and 0 from J, leaving 9 bases between them. CDR3 residues: CAISESGGYSNQPQHF. The CDR3 DNA sequence: TGTGCCATCAGTGAGTCTGGAGGATATAGCAATCAGCCCCAGCATTTT.

This clonotype was seen only a few times. The chain is built from TRBV10-3 and TRBJ1-3; TRBD1 might be the D (5 bases). The germline V gene encodes CDR1 ENHRY and CDR2 SYGVKD. The CDR3 has 14 amino acids. Trimming shortened V by 1 base and J by 4 bases, and 8 bases separated the two germline ends. The CDR3 DNA sequence: TGTGCCATCAGTGAGTTCAGGGCCGGAAACACCATATATTTT. Its translation is CAISEFRAGNTIYF.

This clonotype was found many times. CDR3: CASSMGRLANNEQFF. The CDR3 nucleotides read TGTGCCAGTAGTATGGGCAGACTAGCCAACAATGAGCAGTTCTTC. This chain uses TRBV19 with TRBJ2-1, with 7 bases matching TRBD2. The V gene end was trimmed by 3 bases and the J gene end by 5 bases; junction bases not matched to a gene: 7. Per the germline V gene, CDR1 is LNHDA and CDR2 is SQIVND (reference sequence). There are 15 residues in the CDR3. Variable domain in full (rest from reference TRBV19 and TRBJ2-1): DGGITQSPKYLFRKEGQNVTLSCEQNLNHDAMYWYRQDPGQGLRLIYYSQIVNDFQKGDIAEGYSVSREKKESFPLTVTSAQKNPTAFYLCASSMGRLANNEQFFGPGTRLTVL.

In this sample, this clonotype turned up a few times. This chain uses TRBV7-9 with TRBJ2-6; D possibly corresponds to TRBD2 (7 bases). There are 15 residues in the CDR3. Germline loops: CDR1 SEHNR, CDR2 FQNEAQ (reference sequence). V dropped 3 bases and J dropped 11 bases, with 17 bases sitting between them. The CDR3 coding sequence is TGTGCCAGCAGCTTGGGGGCGGGGGACACCGACGTCCTGACTTTC. It encodes CASSLGAGDTDVLTF.

The chain combines TRBV29-1 with TRBJ2-3; no firm D call. Trimming removed 6 bases from V and 1 base from J, with 11 bases in between. The CDR3 has 13 amino acids. Per the germline V gene, CDR1 is SQVTM and CDR2 is ANQGSEA. Written as DNA, the CDR3 is TGCAGCGTATCAAGCCGGCGCACAGATACGCAGTATTTT. Amino acids: CSVSSRRTDTQYF.

This clonotype has only a few counts. One base away lies a much larger clone, so this may be a sequencing read error. The rearrangement joins TRBV11-2 to TRBJ2-3; no clear D gene. The CDR3 is 11 amino acids. Per the germline V gene, CDR1 is SGHAT and CDR2 is FQNNGV. The V end lost 4 bases, the J end lost 6 bases, and 5 bases lay between the germline ends. CDR3 sequence: CASSSWDTQYF. CDR3 nucleotide sequence: TGTGCCAGCAGCTCCTGGGATACGCAGTATTTT.

This clonotype occurred many times. The chain couples TRBV7-9 to TRBJ2-2; a possible D gene is TRBD2 (6 bases). CDR3 length equals 14 residues. The germline CDR1 and CDR2 sequences are SEHNR and FQNEAQ (reference sequence). V was shortened by 9 bases and J by 3 bases, with 14 bases between the two germline ends. The CDR3 DNA reads as TGTGCCAGTTCTCAGCGGAGGGACACCGGGGAGCTGTTTTTT. As protein: CASSQRRDTGELFF.

This clonotype was counted between two and nine times. The CDR3 spells CATSLLGGPFIYSNQPQHF. Written as DNA, the CDR3 is TGTGCCACCAGCCTTCTAGGGGGGCCCTTCATCTATAGCAATCAGCCCCAGCATTTT. The J gene is TRBJ1-5, the V gene TRBV15, with D perhaps TRBD1 (6 bases). V was trimmed by 5 bases and J by 0 bases, leaving 23 bases between them. This CDR3 has 19 amino acids. Per germline, CDR1 LNHNV and CDR2 YYDKDF (reference sequence).

This clonotype was seen ten or more times. The gene calls are TRBV19 and TRBJ1-5; 8 nucleotides agree with TRBD1. Germline CDR1 and CDR2: LNHDA and SQIVND (reference sequence). Trimming took 4 bases from V and 7 from J; bases not matched to a gene: 9. The CDR3 covers 15 residues. The CDR3 sequence: CASSKVQGAGQPQHF. DNA for the CDR3: TGTGCCAGTAGTAAGGTCCAGGGGGCAGGGCAGCCCCAGCATTTT. Looking up the rest from reference TRBV19 and TRBJ1-5 gives the full variable domain: DGGITQSPKYLFRKEGQNVTLSCEQNLNHDAMYWYRQDPGQGLRLIYYSQIVNDFQKGDIAEGYSVSREKKESFPLTVTSAQKNPTAFYLCASSKVQGAGQPQHFGDGTRLSIL.

This clonotype was observed many times. This rearrangement joins TRBV7-8 to TRBJ2-5; D not certain. CDR3 length equals 13 residues. Germline V gives CDR1 SGHVS, CDR2 FQNEAQ. Trimming pared 6 bases from V and 5 bases from J, leaving 13 bases between. CDR3 in amino acids: CASSLVGPETQYF. The CDR3 region has the DNA TGTGCCAGCAGTCTAGTAGGGCCTGAGACCCAGTACTTC.

This clonotype appeared many times. The V call is TRBV12-3 or TRBV12-4, the J call TRBJ1-2; 8 positions match TRBD1. CDR3 length: 14 amino acids. After removal of 6 bases from V and 8 bases from J, the junction contained 11 bases not matched to a gene. The CDR3 nucleotides are TGTGCCAGCAGCCGAACAGGACAGGGAGGAGGCTACACCTTC. It is translated as CASSRTGQGGGYTF.

This chain links TRBV20-1 with TRBJ2-3; D not resolved. The CDR3 has 11 residues. The V gene's germline CDR1 is DFQATT and CDR2 SNEGSKA (reference sequence). V lost 5 bases, J lost 3 bases, and 6 bases lay in between. CDR3 nucleotide sequence: TGCAGTGCTCTCCGAACAGATACGCAGTATTTT. Translated: CSALRTDTQYF.

This clonotype was found many times. The J gene is TRBJ1-1, the V gene TRBV12-3 or TRBV12-4; the D is unclear. The CDR3 runs to 11 residues. Trimming cost V 6 bases and J 3 bases, with 5 bases left between them. The DNA of the CDR3 is TGTGCCAGCAGGAGTTACACTGAAGCTTTCTTT. It codes for CASRSYTEAFF.

This clonotype was seen repeatedly, ten times or more. The rearrangement uses TRBV18 and TRBJ1-6; 10 nucleotides align to TRBD1. Germline V gene sequence: CDR1 KGHSH, CDR2 LQKENI. The length of the CDR3 is 17 residues. V was clipped by 1 base and J by 8 bases; unmatched bases: 8. The CDR3 loop reads CASSPRQGAPEDSPLHF. Here the CDR3 DNA reads TGTGCCAGCTCACCACGACAGGGGGCTCCCGAGGATTCACCCCTCCACTTT.

The table lists this clonotype with many counts. This chain connects TRBV28 to TRBJ2-1; D remains unclear. The V gene lost 7 bases and the J gene lost 9 bases, with 10 bases spanning the gap. CDR3 length equals 11 residues. Germline values: CDR1 MDHEN, CDR2 SYDVKM. For the CDR3, the DNA is TGTGCCAGCACATCCGGACCTGAGCAGTTCTTC. Its protein is CASTSGPEQFF.

In this sample, this clonotype turned up many times. The genes are TRBV11-2 and TRBJ2-2, with 8 bases matching TRBD2. With 7 bases clipped from V and 5 bases from J, the junction kept 3 bases outside the gene matches. Germline-derived CDR1 and CDR2 are SGHAT and FQNNGV. The CDR3 length is 13 residues. The CDR3 DNA reads as TGTGCCAGCAATCCGGGAGGGACCGGGGAGCTGTTTTTT. It encodes CASNPGGTGELFF. Based on the CDR3 plus reference TRBV11-2 and TRBJ2-2, the full variable domain is EAGVAQSPRYKIIEKRQSVAFWCNPISGHATLYWYQQILGQGPKLLIQFQNNGVVDDSQLPKDRFSAERLKGVDSTLKIQPAKLEDSAVYLCASNPGGTGELFFGEGSRLTVL.

This clonotype has only a few counts. The gene calls are TRBV29-1 and TRBJ2-2; TRBD2 is a possible D gene (5 bases). In germline, CDR1 is SQVTM, CDR2 ANQGSEA. V gave up 6 bases and J gave up 3 bases, with 11 bases separating them. The CDR3 contains 13 residues. The CDR3 DNA reads TGCAGCGTCCGTAGACTATACACCGGGGAGCTGTTTTTT. The encoded protein is CSVRRLYTGELFF.

This clonotype has ten or more counts. The chain has TRBV24-1 and TRBJ2-6, with D possibly TRBD2 on 7 matching bases. Germline V gene data show CDR1 as KGHDR and CDR2 as SFDVKD. CDR3 length: 15 residues. Trimming pared 9 bases from V and 2 bases from J, leaving 13 bases between. The CDR3 here is CATGHGGPGANVLTF. In DNA, the CDR3 is TGTGCCACCGGGCACGGGGGGCCTGGGGCCAACGTCCTGACTTTC.

This clonotype occurred many times. This chain uses TRBV27 with TRBJ1-1, with a tentative D call TRBD1 (6 bases). This CDR3 region has 16 residues. Germline CDR1 MNHEY, CDR2 SMNVEV (reference sequence). The V gene lost 4 bases and the J gene lost 2 bases, with 17 bases spanning the gap. CDR3 sequence: CASSSYSDRYNTEAFF. The CDR3 DNA follows: TGTGCCAGCAGTTCCTATTCTGACAGGTATAACACTGAAGCTTTCTTT.

This clonotype was detected only a few times. The V and J genes are TRBV18 and TRBJ1-2; possibly TRBD1 for D (6 bases). Germline values: CDR1 KGHSH, CDR2 LQKENI. Trimming shortened V by 0 bases and J by 2 bases, and 13 bases separated the two germline ends. CDR3 length equals 16 residues. The CDR3 nucleotides are TGTGCCAGCTCACCACCGAATGGGGGGCGCAACTATGGCTACACCTTC. Encoded protein: CASSPPNGGRNYGYTF.

This clonotype was picked up a small number of times. The chain is built from TRBV7-9 and TRBJ1-1; 9 bases are a match to TRBD1. Trimming took 5 bases from V and 5 from J; bases not matched to a gene: 12. Germline values: CDR1 SEHNR, CDR2 FQNEAQ (reference sequence). The CDR3 covers 16 residues. CDR3 sequence (DNA): TGTGCCAGCAGCCATCCACAACTTGACAGGGGGACTGAAGCTTTCTTT. Amino acid sequence: CASSHPQLDRGTEAFF.

This chain connects TRBV15 to TRBJ2-3; 15 positions match TRBD2. With 3 bases clipped from V and 3 bases from J, the junction kept 1 base outside the gene matches. The V gene's germline CDR1 is LNHNV and CDR2 YYDKDF (reference sequence). CDR3 length equals 16 residues. In nucleotides, the CDR3 is TGTGCCACCAGCAGCGGACTAGCGGGAGGGACAGATACGCAGTATTTT. Amino acids: CATSSGLAGGTDTQYF.

This clonotype has a handful of counts. This sequence joins TRBV25-1 and TRBJ1-2, with D possibly matching TRBD1 (6 bases). Per the germline V gene, CDR1 is MGHDK and CDR2 is SYGVNS. Trimming stripped 8 bases from V and 3 bases from J, with 10 bases between. The CDR3 sequence is 12 residues long. The CDR3, as DNA: TGTGCCAGCCGCAGGACAGACTATGGCTACACCTTC. Translated: CASRRTDYGYTF.

This clonotype was observed many times. This chain links TRBV5-5 with TRBJ1-1, with 7 nucleotides matching TRBD1. The CDR3 sequence is 14 residues long. Trimming cost V 0 bases and J 3 bases; bases outside gene matches: 2. Looked up from germline, CDR1 is SGHKS and CDR2 is YYEKEE (reference sequence). The CDR3 spells CASSLDRGHTEAFF. The CDR3 nucleotides are TGTGCCAGCAGCTTGGACAGGGGACACACTGAAGCTTTCTTT.

Ten or more counts support this clonotype. The chain employs TRBV10-3 and TRBJ2-3; TRBD1 might be the D (8 bases). The germline CDR1 and CDR2 sequences are ENHRY and SYGVKD. The V end lost 0 bases, the J end lost 5 bases, and 12 bases lay between the germline ends. This CDR3 contains 15 residues. CDR3 loop: CAISESNRGGDTQYF. In DNA form, the CDR3 reads TGTGCCATCAGTGAGTCCAACAGGGGGGGAGATACGCAGTATTTT.

V gene TRBV12-3 or TRBV12-4 combines with J gene TRBJ2-7, with a weak D call TRBD1 (5 bases). The CDR3 extends over 12 amino acids. V was trimmed by 5 bases and J by 6 bases, leaving 11 bases between them. CDR3 sequence reads: CASSPGISEQYF. The CDR3 region has the DNA TGTGCCAGCAGTCCAGGGATCTCCGAGCAGTACTTC.

This clonotype was recorded at least ten times. This chain connects TRBV11-3 to TRBJ1-1; a weak D match, TRBD1 (5 bases). CDR1 SGHNT and CDR2 YENEEA come from the germline V gene. Trimming shortened V by 5 bases and J by 0 bases, and 10 bases separated the two germline ends. This CDR3 is built from 14 residues. The DNA for the CDR3 is TGTGCCAGCAGCGCCGACAGCTTGAACACTGAAGCTTTCTTT. Protein sequence: CASSADSLNTEAFF.

The chain links TRBV19 to TRBJ1-1; D may be TRBD1 (5 bases). Trimming removed 3 bases at V and 7 bases at J, with 27 bases between. This CDR3 region has 18 residues. Germline values: CDR1 LNHDA, CDR2 SQIVND (reference sequence). This chain's CDR3 is CASSMRGGGRQRLIEAFF. The CDR3 bases are TGTGCCAGTAGTATGCGTGGGGGAGGAAGACAGAGACTTATTGAAGCTTTCTTT.

This clonotype was seen ten or more times. The chain is built from TRBV2 and TRBJ2-3; D may correspond to TRBD1 or TRBD2 (5 bases each). V lost 7 bases to trimming and J lost 0 bases, with 14 bases between them. The CDR3 runs 15 residues. The germline gives CDR1 SNHLY, CDR2 FYNNEI. DNA of the CDR3: TGTGCCAGCATCTCCGGGACCCTAAGCACAGATACGCAGTATTTT. Its protein product is CASISGTLSTDTQYF.

The table lists this clonotype with many counts. This chain joins TRBV7-2 and TRBJ2-1; 10 bases align to TRBD1. The CDR3 contains 14 residues. The V gene's germline CDR1 is SGHTA and CDR2 FQGNSA. V gave up 5 bases and J gave up 7 bases; unmatched junction bases: 5. Here the CDR3 DNA reads TGTGCCAGCAGCGGAAGGACAGGGGGTAATGAGCAGTTCTTC. Its protein product is CASSGRTGGNEQFF.

The rearrangement links TRBV24-1 to TRBJ1-1; D is possibly TRBD1 (5 bases). The V gene's germline CDR1 is KGHDR and CDR2 SFDVKD. V was trimmed by 6 bases and J by 5 bases, leaving 12 bases between them. The CDR3 sequence is 13 residues long. The CDR3 DNA follows: TGTGCCACCAGTAACGGGTGGGGGACTGAAGCTTTCTTT. Amino acids: CATSNGWGTEAFF.